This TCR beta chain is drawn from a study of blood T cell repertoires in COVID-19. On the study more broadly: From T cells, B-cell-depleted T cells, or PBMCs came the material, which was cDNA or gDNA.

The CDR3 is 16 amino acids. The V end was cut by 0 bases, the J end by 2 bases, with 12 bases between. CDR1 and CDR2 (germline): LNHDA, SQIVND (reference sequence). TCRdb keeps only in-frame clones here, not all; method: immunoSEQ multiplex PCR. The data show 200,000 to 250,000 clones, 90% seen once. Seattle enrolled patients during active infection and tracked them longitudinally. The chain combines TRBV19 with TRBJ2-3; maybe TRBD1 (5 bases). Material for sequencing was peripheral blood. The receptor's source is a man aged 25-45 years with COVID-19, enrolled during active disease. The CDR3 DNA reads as TGTGCCAGTAGTATAGACCCGGACACACTCACAGATACGCAGTATTTT. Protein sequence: CASSIDPDTLTDTQYF.